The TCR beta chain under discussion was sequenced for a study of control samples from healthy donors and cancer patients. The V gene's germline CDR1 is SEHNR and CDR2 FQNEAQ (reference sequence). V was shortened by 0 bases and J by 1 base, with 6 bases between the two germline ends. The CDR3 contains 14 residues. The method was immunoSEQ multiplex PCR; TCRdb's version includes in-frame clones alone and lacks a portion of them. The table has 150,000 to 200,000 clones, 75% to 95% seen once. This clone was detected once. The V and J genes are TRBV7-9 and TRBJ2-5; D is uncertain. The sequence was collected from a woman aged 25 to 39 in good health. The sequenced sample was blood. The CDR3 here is CASSLAGPQETQYF. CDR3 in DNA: TGTGCCAGCAGCTTAGCGGGCCCCCAAGAGACCCAGTACTTC.